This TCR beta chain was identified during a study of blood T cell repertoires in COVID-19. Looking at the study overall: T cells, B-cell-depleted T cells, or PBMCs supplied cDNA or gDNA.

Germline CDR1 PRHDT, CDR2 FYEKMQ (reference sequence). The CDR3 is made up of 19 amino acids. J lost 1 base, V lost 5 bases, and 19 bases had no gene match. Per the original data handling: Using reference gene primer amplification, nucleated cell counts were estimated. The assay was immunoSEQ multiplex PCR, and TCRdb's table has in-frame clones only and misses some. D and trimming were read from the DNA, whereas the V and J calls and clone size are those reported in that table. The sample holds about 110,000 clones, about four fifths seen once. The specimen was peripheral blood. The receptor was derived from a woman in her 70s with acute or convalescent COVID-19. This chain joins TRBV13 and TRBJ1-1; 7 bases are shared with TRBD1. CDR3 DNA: TGTGCCAGCAGCGCCAGATCGACAGGGACAATCCATTCGAACACTGAAGCTTTCTTT. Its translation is CASSARSTGTIHSNTEAFF.